What follows is one T cell receptor (beta chain) and its context. This specimen belongs to a study of human T cells and chemical hapten exposure. A single record per CDR3 protein comes from TCRdb applying MiXCR to the RACE reads. Among over 35,000 distinct CDR3 sequences listed, about 3.7% were seen once. Indicated time point: healthy volunteer bleed at 6 weeks. Blood, whole and unfractionated, served as the source for total RNA extraction. Germline V lookup: CDR1 MNHEY, CDR2 SMNVEV (reference sequence). V lost 8 bases and J lost 1, with 16 bases in between. There are 15 residues in the CDR3. The clonotype was recovered from a human donor in good health. Some clones in this sample may be carry-over from other donors' samples. The sequenced sample was whole blood. This chain uses TRBV27 with TRBJ2-3; a weak D match, TRBD2 (6 bases). The CDR3 sequence is CASGRGGIGTDTQYF. The CDR3 DNA follows: TGTGCCAGCGGGAGAGGCGGGATCGGCACAGATACGCAGTATTTT.